Listed below are T cell receptor beta chains from one sample, sequenced in a study of CD8 T cells in ankylosing spondylitis. TCRdb reprocessed the 5' RACE reads with MiXCR, giving one entry per CDR3 protein. The repertoire has 150,000 to 200,000 distinct CDR3 sequences, approximately 16% of them found once; the top ten carry around 7.6%. The specimen sequenced was blood, either unsorted or a sorted T cell fraction (not recorded which). The receptors come from a male donor with ankylosing spondylitis or in good health (not recorded which). Both conserved end residues are trimmed from each CDR3. Fields, in order: J gene, V gene, CDR3 protein.

TRBJ2-3,TRBV5-5,ASSLVTGSRADTQY
TRBJ1-5,TRBV19,ASSVDRVGNQPQH
TRBJ2-7,TRBV5-1,ASSLGYNEQY
TRBJ2-7,TRBV5-1,ASSWATGLSYEQY
TRBJ2-7,TRBV6-6,ATYSPGVYEQY
TRBJ1-1,TRBV28,ASKGPLDTEAF
TRBJ1-2,TRBV10-2,ASSESYQLSYGYT
TRBJ2-4,TRBV11-2,ASSLGLAGTVLAKNIQY
TRBJ2-6,TRBV5-1,ASQQGAGANVLT
TRBJ1-1,TRBV18,ASSLDPQTNTEAF
TRBJ2-5,TRBV5-6,ASSLGGGVRIETQY
TRBJ2-1,TRBV23-1,ASSQSGDRAGAKDNEQF
TRBJ1-1,TRBV7-9,AGTGQSLNTEAF
TRBJ2-7,TRBV3-1,ASSPSLAGGTY
TRBJ1-2,TRBV5-1,ASSLSRVRTGGAGYT
TRBJ2-6,TRBV4-1,ASSHGSGANVLT
TRBJ2-5,TRBV28,ASSGGQGQETQY
TRBJ2-1,TRBV6-1,ASSDPASGRWYNEQF
TRBJ1-5,TRBV6-6,ASKPGAQGQPQH
TRBJ2-1,TRBV4-2,ASSQALAGVGEQF
TRBJ2-1,TRBV4-1,ASSQGPQSSSYNEQF
TRBJ2-3,TRBV20-1,SAPSPEGADTQY
TRBJ1-2,TRBV10-2,ASRGTGDKNYGYT
TRBJ2-2,TRBV5-6,ASSRRGSGILYHGELF
TRBJ2-5,TRBV5-1,ASSLVGIQETQY
TRBJ1-1,TRBV23-1,ASSTSGTAMNTEAF
TRBJ2-1,TRBV7-7,ASSITRGNEQF
TRBJ2-4,TRBV6-4,ASRTGDSLAKNIQY